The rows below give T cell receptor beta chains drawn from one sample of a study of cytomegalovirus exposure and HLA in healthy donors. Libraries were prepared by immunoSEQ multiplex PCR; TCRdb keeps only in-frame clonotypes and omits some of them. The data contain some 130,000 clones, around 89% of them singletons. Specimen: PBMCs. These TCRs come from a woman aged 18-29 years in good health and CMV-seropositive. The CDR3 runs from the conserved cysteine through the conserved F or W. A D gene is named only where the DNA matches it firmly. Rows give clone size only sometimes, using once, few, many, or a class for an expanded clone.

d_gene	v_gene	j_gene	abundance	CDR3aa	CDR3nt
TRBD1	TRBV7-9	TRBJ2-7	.	CASSLGTGGHEQYF	TGTGCCAGCAGCTTAGGGACAGGGGGCCACGAGCAGTACTTC
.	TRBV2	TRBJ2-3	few	CASTSDRTDTQYF	TGTGCCAGCACAAGCGACCGCACAGATACGCAGTATTTT
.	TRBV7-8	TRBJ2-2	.	CASSSRTLGNTGELFF	TGTGCCAGCAGCTCCCGGACTCTGGGCAACACCGGGGAGCTGTTTTTT
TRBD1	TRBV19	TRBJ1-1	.	CASRRTGIGEAFF	TGTGCCAGTAGACGGACAGGGATCGGTGAAGCTTTCTTT
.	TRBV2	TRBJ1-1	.	CASLTANTEAFF	TGTGCCAGCCTTACAGCGAACACTGAAGCTTTCTTT
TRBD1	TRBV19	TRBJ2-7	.	CASSRTGGNEQYF	TGTGCCAGTAGCCGGACAGGGGGCAACGAGCAGTACTTC
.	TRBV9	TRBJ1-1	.	CASSFSGGAGDTEAFF	TGTGCCAGCAGCTTCTCTGGAGGGGCTGGGGACACTGAAGCTTTCTTT
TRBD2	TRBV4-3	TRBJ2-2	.	CASSQEGGRITGELFF	TGCGCCAGCAGCCAAGAGGGCGGGAGGATCACCGGGGAGCTGTTTTTT
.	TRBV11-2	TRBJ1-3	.	CASSFDSSGNTIYF	TGTGCCAGCAGCTTCGACAGCTCTGGAAACACCATATATTTT
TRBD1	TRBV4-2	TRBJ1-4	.	CASSQDIKGTDNEKLFF	TGTGCCAGCAGCCAAGATATTAAGGGGACAGATAATGAAAAACTGTTTTTT
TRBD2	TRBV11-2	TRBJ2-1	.	CASSLVWGGNEQFF	TGTGCCAGCAGCTTAGTGTGGGGGGGAAATGAGCAGTTCTTC
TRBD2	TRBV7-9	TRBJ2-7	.	CASSAGLADDREQYF	TGTGCCAGCAGCGCGGGACTAGCGGACGATCGTGAGCAGTACTTC
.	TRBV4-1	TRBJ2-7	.	CASSLGQNSYEQYF	TGCGCCAGCAGCCTCGGACAGAACTCCTACGAGCAGTACTTC
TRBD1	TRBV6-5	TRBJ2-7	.	CASSSPGQGAYEQYF	TGTGCCAGCAGTTCTCCGGGACAGGGGGCCTACGAGCAGTACTTC
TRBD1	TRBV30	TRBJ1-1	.	CAWTRDSGAPEAFF	TGTGCCTGGACCCGGGACAGTGGGGCGCCTGAAGCTTTCTTT
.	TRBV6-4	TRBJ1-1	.	CASKTLQGGTEAFF	TGTGCCAGCAAAACTCTTCAGGGCGGCACTGAAGCTTTCTTT
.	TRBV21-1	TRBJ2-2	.	CASSFEGGNTGELFF	TGTGCCAGCAGCTTTGAAGGGGGTAACACCGGGGAGCTGTTTTTT
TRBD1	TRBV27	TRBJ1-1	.	CASRRTGETEAFF	TGTGCCAGCAGGCGGACAGGGGAAACTGAAGCTTTCTTT
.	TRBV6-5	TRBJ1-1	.	CASSFTLFTGNEAFF	TGTGCCAGCAGTTTCACGTTATTTACCGGGAATGAAGCTTTCTTT
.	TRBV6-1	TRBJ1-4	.	CASSFTGANEKLFF	TGTGCCAGCAGTTTTACTGGGGCGAATGAAAAACTGTTTTTT
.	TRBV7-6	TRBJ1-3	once	CASSLREAGTGNTIYF	TGTGCCAGCAGCTTAAGGGAGGCAGGGACGGGAAACACCATATATTTT
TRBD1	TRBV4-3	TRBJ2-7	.	CASSHGQGYEQYF	TGCGCCAGCAGCCACGGACAGGGCTACGAGCAGTACTTC
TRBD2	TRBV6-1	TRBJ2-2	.	CASSEAAGGNTGELFF	TGTGCCAGCAGTGAAGCGGCGGGGGGGAACACCGGGGAGCTGTTTTTT
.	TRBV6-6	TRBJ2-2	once	CASRLTVAGELFF	TGTGCCAGCAGGTTGACAGTGGCCGGGGAGCTGTTTTTT
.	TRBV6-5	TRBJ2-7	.	CASSYRTALGYEQYF	TGTGCCAGCAGTTATCGGACTGCGCTGGGGTACGAGCAGTACTTC
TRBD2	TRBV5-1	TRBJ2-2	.	CASSFRGGTRELFF	TGCGCCAGCAGCTTTCGGGGGGGAACCCGGGAGCTGTTTTTT
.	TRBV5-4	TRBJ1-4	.	CASSLATGPSEKLFF	TGTGCCAGCAGCCTCGCTACAGGGCCTAGTGAAAAACTGTTTTTT
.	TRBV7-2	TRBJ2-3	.	CASSQTDRQHIPDTQYF	TGTGCCAGCAGTCAGACAGACAGACAGCACATCCCGGATACGCAGTATTTT
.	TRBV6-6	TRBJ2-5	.	CASSYRDLAGETQYF	TGTGCCAGCAGTTACAGGGACTTGGCGGGGGAGACCCAGTACTTC
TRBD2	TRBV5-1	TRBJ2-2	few	CASSPDGGTGELFF	TGCGCCAGCAGCCCGGACGGGGGGACCGGGGAGCTGTTTTTT
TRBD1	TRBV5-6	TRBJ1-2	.	CASSLGQGLDGYTF	TGTGCCAGCAGCCTAGGACAGGGGCTTGATGGCTACACCTTC
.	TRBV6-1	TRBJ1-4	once	CASCRLGGSAEKLFF	TGTGCCAGTTGTCGATTGGGGGGGTCGGCTGAAAAACTGTTTTTT
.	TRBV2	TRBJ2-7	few	CASSVPSGAEYEQYF	TGTGCCAGCAGTGTACCTTCAGGGGCGGAGTACGAGCAGTACTTC
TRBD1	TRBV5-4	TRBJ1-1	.	CASSIRDRAIMNTEAFF	TGTGCCAGCAGCATACGGGACAGGGCAATCATGAACACTGAAGCTTTCTTT
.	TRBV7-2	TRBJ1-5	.	CASSFQGGQPQHF	TGTGCCAGCAGCTTCCAGGGTGGTCAGCCCCAGCATTTT
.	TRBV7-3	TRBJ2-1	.	CASSLLKGVYNEQFF	TGTGCCAGCAGCCTGCTGAAGGGGGTATACAATGAGCAGTTCTTC
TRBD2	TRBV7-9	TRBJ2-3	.	CASSPDSSGPGLNTQYF	TGTGCCAGCAGCCCGGATTCTAGCGGCCCAGGGTTGAATACGCAGTATTTT
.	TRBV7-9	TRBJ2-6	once	CASSQEISQDVLTF	TGTGCCAGCAGCCAGGAAATTTCTCAGGACGTCCTGACTTTC
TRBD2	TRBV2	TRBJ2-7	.	CASSEYRGTNYEQYF	TGTGCCAGCAGTGAATATCGGGGGACTAACTACGAGCAGTACTTC
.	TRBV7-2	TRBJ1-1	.	CASSLYGRGAAMNTEAFF	TGTGCCAGCAGCTTATACGGGCGGGGAGCGGCCATGAACACTGAAGCTTTCTTT
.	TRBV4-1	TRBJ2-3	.	CASSPYGGADTQYF	TGCGCCAGCAGCCCGTACGGGGGTGCAGATACGCAGTATTTT
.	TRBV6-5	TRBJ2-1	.	CASHGSYNEQFF	TGTGCCAGCCACGGGAGCTACAATGAGCAGTTCTTC
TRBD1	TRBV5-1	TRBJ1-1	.	CASSWGQGGQNTEAFF	TGCGCCAGCAGCTGGGGACAGGGTGGGCAGAACACTGAAGCTTTCTTT
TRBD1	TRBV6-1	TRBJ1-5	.	CASSARSSGGGNQPQHF	TGTGCCAGCAGTGCACGCTCTTCAGGGGGAGGCAATCAGCCCCAGCATTTT
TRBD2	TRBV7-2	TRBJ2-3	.	CASSAGLAKRDTQYF	TGTGCCAGCAGCGCGGGACTAGCCAAGAGAGATACGCAGTATTTT
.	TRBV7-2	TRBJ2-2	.	CASSPGQNTGELFF	TGTGCCAGCAGCCCCGGACAGAACACCGGGGAGCTGTTTTTT
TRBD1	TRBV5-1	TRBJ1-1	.	CASSFGARGTGKSTEAFF	TGCGCCAGCAGCTTTGGGGCCAGGGGGACAGGGAAGAGCACTGAAGCTTTCTTT
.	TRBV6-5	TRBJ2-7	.	CASSYSAGGLLYEQYF	TGTGCCAGCAGTTACTCGGCAGGGGGGCTCCTCTACGAGCAGTACTTC
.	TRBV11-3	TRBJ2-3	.	CASSYRLETDTQYF	TGTGCCAGCAGCTATCGACTGGAGACAGATACGCAGTATTTT
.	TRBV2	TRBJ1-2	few	CASSESGVPYGYTF	TGTGCCAGCAGTGAAAGCGGGGTACCCTATGGCTACACCTTC